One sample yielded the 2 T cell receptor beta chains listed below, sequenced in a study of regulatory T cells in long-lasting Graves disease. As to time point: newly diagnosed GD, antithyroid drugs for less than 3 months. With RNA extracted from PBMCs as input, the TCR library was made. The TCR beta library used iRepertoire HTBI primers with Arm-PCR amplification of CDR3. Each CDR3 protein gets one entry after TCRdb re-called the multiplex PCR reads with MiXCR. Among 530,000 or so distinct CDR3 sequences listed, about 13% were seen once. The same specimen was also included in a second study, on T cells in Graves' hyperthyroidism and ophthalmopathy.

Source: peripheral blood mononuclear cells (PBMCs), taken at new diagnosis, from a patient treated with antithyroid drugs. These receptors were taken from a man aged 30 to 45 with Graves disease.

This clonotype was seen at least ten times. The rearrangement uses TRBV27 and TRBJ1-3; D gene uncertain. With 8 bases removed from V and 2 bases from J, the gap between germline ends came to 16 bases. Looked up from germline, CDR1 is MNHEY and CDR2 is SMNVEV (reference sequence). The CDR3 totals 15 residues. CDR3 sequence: CASPAFGAPGNTIYF. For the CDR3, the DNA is TGTGCCAGCCCCGCTTTCGGTGCACCTGGAAACACCATATATTTT.

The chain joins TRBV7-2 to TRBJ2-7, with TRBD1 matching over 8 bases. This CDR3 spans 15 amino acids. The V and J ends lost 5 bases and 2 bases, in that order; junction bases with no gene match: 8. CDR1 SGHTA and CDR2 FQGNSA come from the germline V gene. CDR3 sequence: CASSTDRAGTYEQYF. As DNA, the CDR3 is TGTGCCAGCAGCACGGACAGGGCGGGAACCTACGAGCAGTACTTC.